This passage covers 23 T cell receptor beta chains from one sample sequenced in a study of T cell repertoires in cytomegalovirus infection. TCRdb analysed the reads with MiXCR anew, one entry per CDR3 protein. Here the sample spans some 200,000 distinct CDR3 sequences, around 20% being singletons. The sample was PBMCs. Receptors were obtained from a human donor in good health (CMV status not recorded). Some clones in this sample may be carry-over from other donors' samples.

This clonotype was seen only a few times. J is TRBJ2-5 and V is TRBV5-6, with D possibly TRBD1 on 5 matching bases. This CDR3 has 14 amino acids. From germline, CDR1 is SGHDT and CDR2 YYEEEE. V was trimmed by 0 bases and J by 5 bases, leaving 11 bases between them. In DNA, the CDR3 is TGTGCCAGCAGCTTGGATAGGGGTGGTGAGACCCAGTACTTC. Translated, it gives CASSLDRGGETQYF.

This rearrangement joins TRBV6-1 to TRBJ2-5; D is undetermined. CDR1 is MNHNS, CDR2 SASEGT, per germline. The germline V and J ends were trimmed by 2 bases and 5 bases, with 6 bases remaining between them. The CDR3 extends over 12 amino acids. DNA of the CDR3: TGTGCCAGCAGTGAACAGTCGGAGACCCAGTACTTC. It encodes CASSEQSETQYF.

This chain connects TRBV28 to TRBJ2-7; the D is unclear. Germline assignment: CDR1 MDHEN and CDR2 SYDVKM. This CDR3 is built from 11 residues. V lost 5 bases and J 5 bases, leaving 7 bases between the germline ends. In nucleotides, the CDR3 is TGTGCCAGCAGTCCCCATGACGAGCAGTACTTC. Translated: CASSPHDEQYF. The full variable domain, its missing parts supplied by reference TRBV28 and TRBJ2-7, is DVKVTQSSRYLVKRTGEKVFLECVQDMDHENMFWYRQDPGLGLRLIYFSYDVKMKEKGDIPEGYSVSREKKERFSLILESASTNQTSMYLCASSPHDEQYFGPGTRLTVT.

Remarks on this clonotype: A read error may explain this, as a much larger clone is one base away. The rearrangement links TRBV7-6 to TRBJ2-1; the D is unclear. This CDR3 spans 16 amino acids. Germline-derived CDR1 and CDR2 are SGHVS and FNYEAQ. Trimming left V 0 bases short and J 2 bases short, with 11 bases between. The CDR3 sequence: CASSLAQRYPYNEQFF. CDR3 nucleotide sequence: TGTGCCAGCAGCTTAGCTCAGCGCTACCCCTACAATGAGCAGTTCTTC.

This clonotype was seen a handful of times. The CDR3 DNA is TGCAGCGTTCTAGGGCCGGGCACCGGGGAGCTGTTTTTT. Translation: CSVLGPGTGELFF. This sequence joins TRBV29-1 and TRBJ2-2, with D uncertain. The length of the CDR3 is 13 residues. The V end lost 5 bases, the J end lost 4 bases, and 11 bases lay between the germline ends. Per the germline V gene, CDR1 is SQVTM and CDR2 is ANQGSEA.

This clonotype appeared many times. J is TRBJ2-1 and V is TRBV7-8; perhaps TRBD1 as D (6 bases). Trimming cost V 5 bases and J 5 bases, with 10 bases left between them. The CDR3 totals 13 residues. The germline gives CDR1 SGHVS, CDR2 FQNEAQ. The CDR3 DNA follows: TGTGCCAGCAGCCGTAACAGGGACAATGAGCAGTTCTTC. Translation: CASSRNRDNEQFF.

This clonotype was picked up many times. V usage is TRBV7-3 and J usage is TRBJ2-1; tentatively, D is TRBD2 (7 bases). CDR1 and CDR2 from the germline V gene are SGHTA and FQGTGA. The CDR3 has 17 residues. V lost 2 bases, J lost 0 bases, and 14 bases lay in between. The CDR3 coding sequence is TGTGCCAGCAGCTTATGGGGGGGACACAGCTCCTACAATGAGCAGTTCTTC. This translates into CASSLWGGHSSYNEQFF.

This clonotype was recorded at least ten times. The chain has TRBV7-2 and TRBJ2-2, with 9 bases identical to TRBD2. Germline-derived CDR1 and CDR2 are SGHTA and FQGNSA. Trimming at V came to 4 bases and at J to 6 bases, leaving 6 bases not matched to a gene. The CDR3 has 15 residues. CDR3 protein: CASSSVAGAAGELFF. CDR3 sequence (DNA): TGTGCCAGCAGCTCCGTAGCGGGAGCGGCCGGGGAGCTGTTTTTT.

The rearrangement joins TRBV6-6 to TRBJ1-2; D is ambiguous. The CDR3 runs to 13 residues. V was clipped by 6 bases and J by 3 bases, with 11 bases between them. The germline V gene encodes CDR1 MNHNY and CDR2 SVGAGI (reference sequence). The CDR3 spells CASSPQAYYGYTF. For the CDR3, the DNA is TGTGCCAGCAGCCCTCAGGCCTACTATGGCTACACCTTC.

This clonotype occurred many times. The V gene is TRBV7-9, the J gene TRBJ1-6; the match to TRBD1 covers 7 bases. The germline CDR1 and CDR2 sequences are SEHNR and FQNEAQ (reference sequence). V was clipped by 6 bases and J by 5 bases; unmatched bases: 4. The CDR3 loop spans 14 amino acids. The CDR3 DNA reads as TGTGCCAGCAGGCGGACAGGAGATAATTCACCCCTCCACTTT. This gives the protein CASRRTGDNSPLHF.

This clonotype was observed at least ten times. The chain combines TRBV7-2 with TRBJ2-1, with TRBD1 as a possible D gene (5 bases). CDR1 is SGHTA and CDR2 is FQGNSA in the germline V gene. The CDR3 sequence is 13 residues long. V lost 3 bases and J 6 bases, leaving 9 bases between the germline ends. CDR3: CASSFKGSNEQFF. CDR3 DNA: TGTGCCAGCAGCTTTAAGGGGTCCAATGAGCAGTTCTTC.

For the CDR3, the DNA is TGTGCCAGCAGCTTAGCGGGCGCAGCTGGGGCCAACGTCCTGACTTTC. This gives the protein CASSLAGAAGANVLTF. This sequence joins TRBV7-2 and TRBJ2-6; D gene uncertain. The CDR3 has 16 amino acids. Looked up from germline, CDR1 is SGHTA and CDR2 is FQGNSA. V was clipped by 0 bases and J by 2 bases, with 8 bases between them.

Turning to this clonotype: A much larger clone lies one base from this, so it may be a read error. The chain joins TRBV7-9 to TRBJ2-5, with TRBD2 matching over 8 bases. The CDR3 length is 14 residues. V shed 4 bases and J 8 bases; nucleotides not matched to a gene: 9. Germline lookup yields CDR1 SEHNR and CDR2 FQNEAQ (reference sequence). The CDR3 reads CASSSRTSRDTQYF. The DNA for the CDR3 is TGTGCCAGCAGCTCGAGGACTAGCCGGGACACCCAGTACTTC.

This clonotype was observed many times. The J gene is TRBJ2-1, the V gene TRBV12-3 or TRBV12-4; 8 nucleotides agree with TRBD2. The CDR3 sequence is 17 residues long. V trimming: 5 bases; J trimming: 2 bases; junction bases outside the gene matches: 11. The CDR3, as DNA: TGTGCCAGCAGTCTATGGGGCAGCGGGAGCGCCTACAATGAGCAGTTCTTC. Amino acids: CASSLWGSGSAYNEQFF.

This clonotype was seen repeatedly, ten times or more. The chain carries TRBV28 and TRBJ2-6; D ambiguous. Germline values: CDR1 MDHEN, CDR2 SYDVKM. The germline V and J ends were trimmed by 3 bases and 2 bases, with 5 bases remaining between them. The CDR3 runs 14 residues. CDR3 residues: CASSLHPGANVLTF. The CDR3 bases are TGTGCCAGCAGTTTGCACCCTGGGGCCAACGTCCTGACTTTC.

This clonotype was seen at least ten times. The chain recombines TRBV7-2 with TRBJ2-3; D not certain. V dropped 1 base and J dropped 2 bases, with 10 bases sitting between them. This CDR3 contains 15 residues. Germline assignment: CDR1 SGHTA and CDR2 FQGNSA. The CDR3 DNA reads as TGTGCCAGCAGCTTAGATGGCCAACCCACAGATACGCAGTATTTT. Translation: CASSLDGQPTDTQYF.

This clonotype was counted many times. The V and J genes are TRBV6-2 or TRBV6-3 and TRBJ2-7; D might be TRBD2 (6 bases). In germline, CDR1 is MNHEY, CDR2 SVGEGT. CDR3 length equals 13 residues. The CDR3 loop is CAVLRDSTYEQYF. CDR3 nucleotides: TGTGCAGTGCTACGGGACTCCACCTACGAGCAGTACTTC.

V gene TRBV6-6 combines with J gene TRBJ2-5, with D possibly being TRBD1 (6 bases). The CDR3 contains 11 residues. Between the trimmed V and J ends, which lost 7 bases and 7 bases, there was a span of 10 bases. From germline, CDR1 is MNHNY and CDR2 SVGAGI (reference sequence). The CDR3 region is CASIKGGTQYF. CDR3 in DNA: TGTGCCAGCATCAAAGGGGGGACCCAGTACTTC.

The chain couples TRBV20-1 to TRBJ2-5; D is possibly TRBD2 (5 bases). The CDR3 length is 15 residues. V was shortened by 1 base and J by 0 bases, with 12 bases between the two germline ends. Germline CDR1 is DFQATT and CDR2 is SNEGSKA (reference sequence). The CDR3 reads CSARAYGGYQETQYF. CDR3 nucleotide sequence: TGCAGTGCTAGAGCTTATGGCGGGTACCAAGAGACCCAGTACTTC.

The chain links TRBV2 to TRBJ1-2; 8 bases line up with TRBD1. J lost 4 bases, V lost 6 bases, and 10 bases had no gene match. CDR1 and CDR2 from the germline V gene are SNHLY and FYNNEI. The CDR3 runs 15 residues. As DNA, the CDR3 is TGTGCCAGCAGCCAATTCGACAGGGGAAGCTATGGCTACACCTTC. It translates to CASSQFDRGSYGYTF.

This clonotype was recorded many times. J is TRBJ2-7 and V is TRBV6-5; TRBD1 matches at 7 bases. V was pared by 0 bases and J by 5 bases, with 10 bases of the junction left unmatched. Germline loops: CDR1 MNHEY, CDR2 SVGAGI. CDR3 length equals 16 residues. The CDR3 sequence is CASSYSNRGLLNEQYF. The DNA for the CDR3 is TGTGCCAGCAGTTACTCGAATAGGGGGCTATTGAACGAGCAGTACTTC.

This chain connects TRBV7-2 to TRBJ2-5, with D maybe TRBD1 (6 bases). Germline V gene data show CDR1 as SGHTA and CDR2 as FQGNSA. The length of the CDR3 is 15 residues. Trimming cost V 6 bases and J 2 bases, with 16 bases left between them. The CDR3 bases are TGTGCCAGCAGGCTAGAATTAGGGGGACAAGAGACCCAGTACTTC. Translating gives CASRLELGGQETQYF.

This sequence joins TRBV5-1 and TRBJ1-1, with D perhaps TRBD1 (5 bases). The CDR3 is 15 residues long. Trimming pared 0 bases from V and 6 bases from J, leaving 15 bases between. Germline V CDR1 and CDR2: SGHRS, YFSETQ. CDR3 in DNA: TGCGCCAGCAGCTTGGCCGGGGCCACAACAGCTGAAGCTTTCTTT. It specifies CASSLAGATTAEAFF.